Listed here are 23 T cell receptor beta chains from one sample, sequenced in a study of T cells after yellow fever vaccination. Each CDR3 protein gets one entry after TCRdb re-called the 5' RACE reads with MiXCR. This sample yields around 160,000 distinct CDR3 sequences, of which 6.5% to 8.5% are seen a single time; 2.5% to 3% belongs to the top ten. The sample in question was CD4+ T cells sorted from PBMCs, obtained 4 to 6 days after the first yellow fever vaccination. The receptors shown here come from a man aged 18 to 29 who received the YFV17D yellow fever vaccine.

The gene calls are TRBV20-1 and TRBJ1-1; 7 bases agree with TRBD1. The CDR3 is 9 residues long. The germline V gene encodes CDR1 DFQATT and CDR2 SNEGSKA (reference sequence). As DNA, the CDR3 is TGCAGACCAGGGGGTGAAGCTTTCTTT. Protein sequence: CRPGGEAFF.

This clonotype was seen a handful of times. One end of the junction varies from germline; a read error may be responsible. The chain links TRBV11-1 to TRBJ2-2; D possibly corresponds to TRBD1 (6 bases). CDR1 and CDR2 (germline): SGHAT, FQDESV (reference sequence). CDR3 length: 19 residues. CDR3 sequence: CASSLAPPGHYPGPGELFF. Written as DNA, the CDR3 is TGTGCCAGCAGTTTAGCGCCTCCGGGACACTACCCTGGGCCCGGGGAGCTGTTTTTT.

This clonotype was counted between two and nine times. The CDR3 DNA reads TGTGCCAGCAGTTTGAGCGGGTTGAAGAGCTACGAGCAGTACGTC. Translating it yields CASSLSGLKSYEQYV. This chain uses TRBV6-5 with TRBJ2-7; tentatively, D is TRBD2 (6 bases). CDR1 is MNHEY, CDR2 SVGAGI, per germline. The CDR3 is 15 residues long. V shed 4 bases and J shed 3 bases, with 16 bases lying between them.

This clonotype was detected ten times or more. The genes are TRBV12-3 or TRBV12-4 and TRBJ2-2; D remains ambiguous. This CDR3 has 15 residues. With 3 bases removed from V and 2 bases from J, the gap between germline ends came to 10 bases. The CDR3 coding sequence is TGTGCCAGCAGTTTCTACCAGCTAAACACCGGGGAGCTGTTTTTT. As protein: CASSFYQLNTGELFF.

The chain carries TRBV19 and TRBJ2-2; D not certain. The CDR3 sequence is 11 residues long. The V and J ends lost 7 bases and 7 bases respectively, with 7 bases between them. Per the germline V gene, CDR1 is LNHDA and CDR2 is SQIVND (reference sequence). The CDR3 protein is CASKRNGELFF. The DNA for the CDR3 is TGTGCCAGTAAAAGGAACGGGGAGCTGTTTTTT. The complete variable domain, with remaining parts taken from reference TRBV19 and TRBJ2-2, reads DGGITQSPKYLFRKEGQNVTLSCEQNLNHDAMYWYRQDPGQGLRLIYYSQIVNDFQKGDIAEGYSVSREKKESFPLTVTSAQKNPTAFYLCASKRNGELFFGEGSRLTVL.

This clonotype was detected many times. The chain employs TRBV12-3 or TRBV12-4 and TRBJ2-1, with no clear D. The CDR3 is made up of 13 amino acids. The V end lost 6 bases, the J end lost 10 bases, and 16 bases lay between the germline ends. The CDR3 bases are TGTGCCAGCAGCCCGGGTCCCCAAGGGGAGCAGTTCTTC. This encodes CASSPGPQGEQFF.

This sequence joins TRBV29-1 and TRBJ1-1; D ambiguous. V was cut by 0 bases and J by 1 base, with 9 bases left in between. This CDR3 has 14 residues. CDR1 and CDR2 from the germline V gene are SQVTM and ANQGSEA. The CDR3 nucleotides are TGCAGCGTTGAAGATTTGGCAGGGAACACTGAAGCTTTCTTT. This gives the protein CSVEDLAGNTEAFF.

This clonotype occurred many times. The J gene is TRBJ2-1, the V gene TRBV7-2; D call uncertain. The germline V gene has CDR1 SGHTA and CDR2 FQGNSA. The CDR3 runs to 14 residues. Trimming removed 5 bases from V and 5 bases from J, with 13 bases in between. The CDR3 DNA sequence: TGTGCCAGCAGCCCATCCCGACTTCACAATGAGCAGTTCTTC. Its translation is CASSPSRLHNEQFF. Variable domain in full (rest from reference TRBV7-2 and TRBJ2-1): GAGVSQSPSNKVTEKGKDVELRCDPISGHTALYWYRQSLGQGLEFLIYFQGNSAPDKSGLPSDRFSAERTGGSVSTLTIQRTQQEDSAVYLCASSPSRLHNEQFFGPGTRLTVL.

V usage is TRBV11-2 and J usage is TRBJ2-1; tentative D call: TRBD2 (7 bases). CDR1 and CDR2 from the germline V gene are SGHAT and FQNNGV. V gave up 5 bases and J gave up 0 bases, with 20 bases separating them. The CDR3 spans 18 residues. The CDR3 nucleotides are TGTGCCAGCAGCCGCGGCTCGGGGGCTAGCGGCTCCTACAATGAGCAGTTCTTC. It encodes CASSRGSGASGSYNEQFF.

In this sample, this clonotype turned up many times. The CDR3 DNA follows: TGTGCCAGCAGCCAAGTGTTACAGCCCAATGAGCAGTTCTTC. This gives the protein CASSQVLQPNEQFF. The chain combines TRBV4-2 with TRBJ2-1; D is unclear. Germline V gene lookup returns CDR1 LGHNA and CDR2 YNFKEQ. The CDR3 runs 14 residues. V was clipped by 1 base and J by 6 bases, with 10 bases between them.

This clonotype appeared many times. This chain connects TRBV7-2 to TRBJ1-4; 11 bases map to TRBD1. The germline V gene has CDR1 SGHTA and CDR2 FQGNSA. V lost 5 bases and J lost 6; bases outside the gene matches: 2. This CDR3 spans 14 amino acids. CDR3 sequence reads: CASSVGQGDEKLFF. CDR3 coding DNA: TGTGCCAGCAGCGTGGGACAGGGGGATGAAAAACTGTTTTTT.

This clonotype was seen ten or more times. The CDR3 nucleotides are TGTGCCAGCTCACCACAAGCCCAGGGGATGAACACTGAAGCTTTCTTT. Protein: CASSPQAQGMNTEAFF. This chain links TRBV18 with TRBJ1-1; D is possibly TRBD1 (6 bases). Germline V CDR1 and CDR2: KGHSH, LQKENI. The CDR3 totals 16 residues. The V and J ends lost 1 base and 0 bases respectively, with 12 bases between them.

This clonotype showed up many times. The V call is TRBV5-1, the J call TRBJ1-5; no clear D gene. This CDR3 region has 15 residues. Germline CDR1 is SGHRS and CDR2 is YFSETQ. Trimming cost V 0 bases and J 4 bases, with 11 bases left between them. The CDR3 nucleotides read TGCGCCAGCAGCTTGGATTTTAGCGCGAATCAGCCCCAGCATTTT. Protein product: CASSLDFSANQPQHF.

Here the CDR3 DNA reads TGCGCCAGCAGCCCATCAGGGGGGGACTATGGCTACACCTTC. It yields the protein CASSPSGGDYGYTF. The chain joins TRBV5-1 to TRBJ1-2, with 7 bases identical to TRBD1. This CDR3 has 14 amino acids. V lost 4 bases and J lost 3; bases outside the gene matches: 6. Per germline, CDR1 SGHRS and CDR2 YFSETQ. Full variable domain (outside the CDR3, taken from reference TRBV5-1 and TRBJ1-2): KAGVTQTPRYLIKTRGQQVTLSCSPISGHRSVSWYQQTPGQGLQFLFEYFSETQRNKGNFPGRFSGRQFSNSRSEMNVSTLELGDSALYLCASSPSGGDYGYTFGSGTRLTVV.

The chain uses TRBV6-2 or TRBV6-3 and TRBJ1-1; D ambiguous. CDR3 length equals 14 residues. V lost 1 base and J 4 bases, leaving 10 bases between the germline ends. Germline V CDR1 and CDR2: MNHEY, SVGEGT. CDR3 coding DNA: TGTGCCAGCAGTTACTTGGACGGACTCACTGAAGCTTTCTTT. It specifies CASSYLDGLTEAFF.

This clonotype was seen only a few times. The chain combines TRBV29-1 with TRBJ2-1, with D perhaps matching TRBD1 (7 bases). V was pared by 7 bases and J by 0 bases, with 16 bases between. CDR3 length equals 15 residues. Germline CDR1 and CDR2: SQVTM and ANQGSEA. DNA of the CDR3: TGCAGCGCAGGGGGGAGCGGCATCTCCTACAATGAGCAGTTCTTC. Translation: CSAGGSGISYNEQFF.

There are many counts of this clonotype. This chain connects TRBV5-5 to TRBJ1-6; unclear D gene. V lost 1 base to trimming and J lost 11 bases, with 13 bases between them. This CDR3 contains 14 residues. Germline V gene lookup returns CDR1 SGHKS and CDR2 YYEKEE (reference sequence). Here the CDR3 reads CASSLRPTTTPLHF. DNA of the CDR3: TGTGCCAGCAGCTTGCGACCGACTACTACACCCCTCCACTTT.

The CDR3 reads CASSPNGYSNQPQHF. The CDR3 DNA is TGTGCCAGTAGTCCCAACGGATATAGCAATCAGCCCCAGCATTTT. J is TRBJ1-5 and V is TRBV19; the D is unclear. The ends were cut back, 5 bases at V and 0 bases at J, with 11 bases in the middle. Germline V CDR1 and CDR2: LNHDA, SQIVND (reference sequence). The CDR3 sequence is 15 residues long.

This CDR3 reads CAISEERRSTDTQYF. The DNA for the CDR3 is TGTGCCATCAGTGAGGAGCGGCGTAGCACAGATACGCAGTATTTT. This rearrangement joins TRBV10-3 to TRBJ2-3, with a tentative D call TRBD2 (5 bases). The CDR3 has 15 amino acids. Trimming removed 2 bases at V and 0 bases at J, with 9 bases between. Germline-derived CDR1 and CDR2 are ENHRY and SYGVKD.

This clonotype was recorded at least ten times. The CDR3: CASSYRLSGANVLTF. Here the CDR3 DNA reads TGTGCCAGCAGTTACCGACTCTCGGGGGCCAACGTCCTGACTTTC. The V call is TRBV28, the J call TRBJ2-6; D not certain. This CDR3 is 15 amino acids long. Trimming took off 4 bases at V and 4 bases at J, with 11 bases between the two ends. In germline, CDR1 is MDHEN, CDR2 SYDVKM.

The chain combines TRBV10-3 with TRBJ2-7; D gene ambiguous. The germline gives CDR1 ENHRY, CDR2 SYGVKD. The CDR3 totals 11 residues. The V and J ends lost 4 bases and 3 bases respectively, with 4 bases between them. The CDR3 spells CAISAGYEQYV. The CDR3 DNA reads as TGTGCCATCAGTGCGGGCTACGAGCAGTACGTC.

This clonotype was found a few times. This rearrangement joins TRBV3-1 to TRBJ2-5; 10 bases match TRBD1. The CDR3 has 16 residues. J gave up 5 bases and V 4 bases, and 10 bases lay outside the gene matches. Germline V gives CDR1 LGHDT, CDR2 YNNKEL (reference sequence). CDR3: CASSLTGTGVGETQYF. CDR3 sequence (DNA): TGTGCCAGCAGCCTCACCGGGACAGGGGTTGGGGAGACCCAGTACTTC.

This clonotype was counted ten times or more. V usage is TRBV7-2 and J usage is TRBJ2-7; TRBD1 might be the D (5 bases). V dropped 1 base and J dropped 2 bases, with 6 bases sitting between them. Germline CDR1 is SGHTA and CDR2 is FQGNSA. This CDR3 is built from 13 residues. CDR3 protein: CASSLGTTYEQYV. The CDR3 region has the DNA TGTGCCAGCAGCTTAGGGACAACCTACGAGCAGTACGTC.